Reported below is one TCR beta chain. The record originates from a study of cytomegalovirus exposure and HLA in healthy donors. Per germline, CDR1 MDHEN and CDR2 SYDVKM. V was trimmed by 8 bases and J by 7 bases, leaving 9 bases between them. The CDR3 covers 10 residues. This table comes from immunoSEQ multiplex PCR, and its TCRdb copy is limited to in-frame clones, with some not included. The repertoire holds almost 75,000 clones, with 85% as singletons. This clonotype was obtained from a man aged 25-40 years in good health and CMV-seronegative. Material for sequencing was PBMCs. V is TRBV28 and J is TRBJ2-7, with D uncertain. CDR3 nucleotides: TGTGCCAGCTCGGGTCTTGAGCAGTACTTC. This codes for CASSGLEQYF.